The 24 T cell receptor beta chains reported below all come from one sample, sequenced in a study of blood T cell repertoires in COVID-19. The assay was immunoSEQ multiplex PCR, and TCRdb's table has in-frame clones only and misses some. The sample lists about 100,000 clones, roughly 87% occurring once. Sequenced input: peripheral blood. The receptors shown here come from a young man in a cohort sampled during active COVID-19.

V gene TRBV18 combines with J gene TRBJ1-4; D might be TRBD1 (6 bases). In germline, CDR1 is KGHSH, CDR2 LQKENI. The V and J ends lost 4 bases and 2 bases respectively, with 8 bases between them. This CDR3 region has 14 residues. As DNA, the CDR3 is TGTGCCAGCTCACGCACAGGGACTAATGAAAAACTGTTTTTT. Protein: CASSRTGTNEKLFF.

The chain links TRBV9 to TRBJ2-7; possible D gene TRBD1, 6 bases. Trimming removed 0 bases from V and 7 bases from J, with 11 bases in between. This CDR3 region has 13 residues. CDR1 is SGDLS, CDR2 YYNGEE, per germline. CDR3 protein: CASSVATTGEQYF. The CDR3 DNA follows: TGTGCCAGCAGCGTAGCTACGACAGGAGAGCAGTACTTC.

The chain uses TRBV18 and TRBJ1-6; 11 positions agree with TRBD1. The CDR3 has 16 residues. The germline CDR1 and CDR2 sequences are KGHSH and LQKENI. V was clipped by 1 base and J by 9 bases; unmatched bases: 5. The CDR3 DNA reads as TGTGCCAGCTCACCACAGACCGGGACAGGGGGTTCACCCCTCCACTTT. It translates to CASSPQTGTGGSPLHF.

The V and J genes are TRBV27 and TRBJ2-7; 7 bases map to TRBD1. With 2 bases clipped from V and 4 bases from J, the junction kept 11 bases outside the gene matches. The CDR3 has 16 amino acids. Germline-derived CDR1 and CDR2 are MNHEY and SMNVEV (reference sequence). This chain's CDR3 is CASSLRPWTGPYEQYF. Here the CDR3 DNA reads TGTGCCAGCAGTTTAAGGCCCTGGACAGGACCTTACGAGCAGTACTTC.

CDR3 loop: CASSQDPPSSGANVLTF. In DNA form, the CDR3 reads TGCGCCAGCAGCCAAGATCCCCCTAGCTCTGGGGCCAACGTCCTGACTTTC. V and J are TRBV4-1 and TRBJ2-6; no reliable D call. The germline V gene has CDR1 MGHRA and CDR2 YSYEKL. The CDR3 sequence is 17 residues long. V was trimmed by 0 bases and J by 0 bases, leaving 9 bases between them.

The chain carries TRBV7-2 and TRBJ2-2; 10 positions agree with TRBD1. CDR3 length equals 16 residues. The J segment lost 9 bases and the V segment lost 5 bases, leaving 12 bases of the junction unmatched. Per germline, CDR1 SGHTA and CDR2 FQGNSA. The CDR3, as DNA: TGTGCCAGCAGCGCCGGGACAGGGGTTTTGGGTTGGGAGCTGTTTTTT. Translating gives CASSAGTGVLGWELFF. The full variable domain, rest sourced from reference TRBV7-2 and TRBJ2-2, is GAGVSQSPSNKVTEKGKDVELRCDPISGHTALYWYRQSLGQGLEFLIYFQGNSAPDKSGLPSDRFSAERTGGSVSTLTIQRTQQEDSAVYLCASSAGTGVLGWELFFGEGSRLTVL.

This chain joins TRBV6-2 or TRBV6-3 and TRBJ1-1; no clear D. From germline, CDR1 is MNHEY and CDR2 SVGEGT. The V end lost 8 bases, the J end lost 4 bases, and 14 bases lay between the germline ends. CDR3 size: 13 residues. CDR3 DNA: TGTGCCAGCGGCCCCATACCGGGCACTGAAGCTTTCTTT. This translates into CASGPIPGTEAFF.

The chain carries TRBV15 and TRBJ2-7, with TRBD1 matching 7 bases. This CDR3 has 15 amino acids. The junction had 5 bases not matched to a gene; V was cut back by 2 bases and J by 1 base. Germline V gives CDR1 LNHNV, CDR2 YYDKDF (reference sequence). CDR3 nucleotides: TGTGCCACCAGCAGACCAGGACAGGAGTCCTACGAGCAGTACTTC. It codes for CATSRPGQESYEQYF.

This rearrangement joins TRBV27 to TRBJ2-6; TRBD1 matches at 10 bases. This CDR3 comprises 18 residues. Germline V gene data show CDR1 as MNHEY and CDR2 as SMNVEV (reference sequence). V shed 5 bases, J shed 1 base, and the junction held 8 bases outside the gene matches. The CDR3 DNA follows: TGTGCCAGCAGTGCATTCGGGACAGGGGCATCTGGGGCCAACGTCCTGACTTTC. Its translation is CASSAFGTGASGANVLTF. The whole variable domain, remainder taken from reference TRBV27 and TRBJ2-6, is EAQVTQNPRYLITVTGKKLTVTCSQNMNHEYMSWYRQDPGLGLRQIYYSMNVEVTDKGDVPEGYKVSRKEKRNFPLILESPSPNQTSLYFCASSAFGTGASGANVLTFGAGSRLTVL.

The rearrangement links TRBV28 to TRBJ2-7; D may be TRBD1 (6 bases). CDR1 is MDHEN, CDR2 SYDVKM, per germline. This CDR3 comprises 16 residues. V was trimmed by 3 bases and J by 1 base, leaving 16 bases between them. The CDR3 here is CASSFPRQASSYEQYF. The CDR3, as DNA: TGTGCCAGCAGTTTCCCGAGACAGGCTAGTTCCTACGAGCAGTACTTC.

This clone turned up a few times. CDR3 sequence: CASSQGLADYLTDTQYF. In nucleotides, the CDR3 is TGTGCCAGCAGCCAAGGACTAGCGGACTACCTCACAGATACGCAGTATTTT. The chain has TRBV4-2 and TRBJ2-3; 9 nucleotides align to TRBD2. CDR3 length: 17 amino acids. J was trimmed by 2 bases and V by 1 base; bases with no gene match: 7. Germline CDR1 and CDR2: LGHNA and YNFKEQ.

This sequence joins TRBV5-8 and TRBJ2-5; 12 bases align to TRBD1. The CDR3 is made up of 15 amino acids. Unmatched junction bases numbered 7, after V lost 5 bases and J lost 5 bases. Germline V gene sequence: CDR1 SGHTS, CDR2 YDEGEE. In DNA, the CDR3 is TGTGCCAGCAGTACGGGACAGGGGGCAGGGGAGACCCAGTACTTC. Protein sequence: CASSTGQGAGETQYF.

The V and J genes are TRBV6-5 and TRBJ2-3; TRBD2 is a possible D gene (6 bases). Trimming pared 6 bases from V and 1 base from J, leaving 14 bases between. CDR1 and CDR2 from the germline V gene are MNHEY and SVGAGI. The CDR3 contains 15 residues. CDR3 sequence reads: CASSIALAGTDTQYF. The CDR3 coding sequence is TGTGCCAGCAGCATAGCATTAGCGGGCACAGATACGCAGTATTTT.

This clone was detected once. V gene TRBV7-2 combines with J gene TRBJ2-2; D remains ambiguous. Germline CDR1 and CDR2: SGHTA and FQGNSA. V shed 6 bases and J shed 6 bases, with 14 bases lying between them. This CDR3 comprises 14 residues. The CDR3 DNA sequence: TGTGCCAGCAGGTTCAAGAGTAGCCCCGGGGAGCTGTTTTTT. This encodes CASRFKSSPGELFF.

This chain connects TRBV11-2 to TRBJ1-5; maybe TRBD1 (5 bases). Trimming left V 0 bases short and J 6 bases short, with 15 bases between. The CDR3 sequence is 16 residues long. Germline V CDR1 and CDR2: SGHAT, FQNNGV. CDR3 amino acids: CASSLEGREGSQPQHF. CDR3 DNA sequence: TGTGCCAGCAGCTTAGAGGGCAGGGAGGGTAGTCAGCCCCAGCATTTT.

The chain is built from TRBV6-5 and TRBJ1-5; D not resolved. Germline lookup yields CDR1 MNHEY and CDR2 SVGAGI. CDR3 size: 15 residues. V lost 4 bases and J 4 bases, leaving 14 bases between the germline ends. The CDR3, as DNA: TGTGCCAGCAGTTGGAGTCGGGAAGGGAATCAGCCCCAGCATTTT. Translation: CASSWSREGNQPQHF.

The chain joins TRBV6-5 to TRBJ1-1, with TRBD1 as a possible D gene (6 bases). Trimming left V 5 bases short and J 5 bases short, with 15 bases between. The length of the CDR3 is 14 residues. Germline lookup yields CDR1 MNHEY and CDR2 SVGAGI. The CDR3 DNA reads TGTGCCAGCAGTCTACAGGGCTTGGGTACTGAAGCTTTCTTT. This encodes CASSLQGLGTEAFF.

The chain couples TRBV11-2 to TRBJ1-2; weak D call: TRBD1 (5 bases). Trimming cost V 5 bases and J 3 bases, with 10 bases left between them. The CDR3 runs to 13 residues. The V gene's germline CDR1 is SGHAT and CDR2 FQNNGV. CDR3 coding DNA: TGTGCCAGCAGCCCGGGGGGGTACTATGGCTACACCTTC. Protein: CASSPGGYYGYTF.

The chain recombines TRBV6-4 with TRBJ1-2; 9 positions match TRBD1. Germline lookup yields CDR1 MRHNA and CDR2 SNTAGT. J gave up 2 bases and V 6 bases, and 7 bases lay outside the gene matches. The CDR3 consists of 15 residues. CDR3 DNA sequence: TGTGCCAGCAGCCCACAGGGACAGGGAAACTATGGCTACACCTTC. This encodes CASSPQGQGNYGYTF.

The CDR3 bases are TGTGCCAGCTCACCAAGTTTGAGCGGGTCGACCCTAGAGCAGTACTTC. Its translation is CASSPSLSGSTLEQYF. The chain is built from TRBV18 and TRBJ2-7; a weak D match, TRBD2 (6 bases). From germline, CDR1 is KGHSH and CDR2 LQKENI. Trimming stripped 2 bases from V and 7 bases from J, with 21 bases between. This CDR3 is 16 amino acids long.

This chain links TRBV27 with TRBJ1-2; TRBD1 is a possible D gene (5 bases). The CDR3 runs 14 residues. V was pared by 5 bases and J by 2 bases, with 12 bases between. From germline, CDR1 is MNHEY and CDR2 SMNVEV (reference sequence). The CDR3 nucleotides read TGTGCCAGCAGTCAAGACAGACGGAACTATGGCTACACCTTC. Amino acids: CASSQDRRNYGYTF.

The rearrangement joins TRBV24-1 to TRBJ2-7; no definite D call. V lost 10 bases, J lost 0 bases, and 12 bases lay in between. The CDR3 spans 13 residues. Germline-derived CDR1 and CDR2 are KGHDR and SFDVKD. The CDR3 nucleotides are TGTGCCACGTCACGAGGTAGCTCCTACGAGCAGTACTTC. This gives the protein CATSRGSSYEQYF.

J is TRBJ1-4 and V is TRBV15; maybe TRBD1 (5 bases). This CDR3 contains 15 residues. Trimming cost V 7 bases and J 1 base, with 13 bases left between them. Germline loops: CDR1 LNHNV, CDR2 YYDKDF (reference sequence). CDR3 in DNA: TGTGCCACCAACGGCCAGGGCCTAACTAATGAAAAACTGTTTTTT. It yields the protein CATNGQGLTNEKLFF.

In regard to this clone: At one of its ends the junction is not consistent with the germline gene, which may arise from a read error. The genes are TRBV4-1 and TRBJ2-3, with a tentative D call TRBD1 (5 bases). Germline V gene data show CDR1 as MGHRA and CDR2 as YSYEKL. The CDR3 extends over 14 amino acids. The CDR3 spells CASSQDRVTETQYF. Written as DNA, the CDR3 is TGCGCCAGCAGCCAAGACAGGGTTACAGAAACGCAGTATTTT.